A selection of T cell receptor beta chains follows, all from one sample in a study of shared clonotypes between healthy human individuals. Sequencing used immunoSEQ multiplex PCR; TCRdb keeps in-frame clones, though not all of them. The sample records hundreds of thousands of clones, 90% to 97% being singletons. The sample taken for sequencing was naive CD8+ T cells sorted from blood. The receptors were sampled from a woman aged 25 to 45 in good health. CDR3s include the opening cysteine and the closing phenylalanine or tryptophan. The D gene is left open where the match is weak. Some rows have no size entry. The others give once, few or many, or a class for an expanded clone.

.	TRBV12-5	TRBD2	TRBJ2-2	TGTGCTAGTGGGTTGGGACCGGGACTAGCGGGAAAGACCGGGGAGCTGTTTTTT	CASGLGPGLAGKTGELFF
.	TRBV29-1	.	TRBJ2-1	TGCAGCGTTGATACAGGGTCGGGGTACAATGAGCAGTTCTTC	CSVDTGSGYNEQFF
.	TRBV7-2	.	TRBJ2-7	TGTGCCAGCAGCTTCCGGGACGGGGCCTACGAGCAGTACTTC	CASSFRDGAYEQYF
.	TRBV29-1	.	TRBJ2-7	TGCAGCGTTGAAACTAGCCTCTCCTACGAGCAGTACTTC	CSVETSLSYEQYF
.	TRBV6-1	.	TRBJ2-1	TGTGCCAGCACAGGAGGCTCCTACAATGAGCAGTTCTTC	CASTGGSYNEQFF
.	TRBV4-1	.	TRBJ2-2	TGCGCCAGCAGCCATAGGAACACCGGGGAGCTGTTTTTT	CASSHRNTGELFF
.	TRBV19	TRBD1	TRBJ2-7	TGTGCCAGTAGTATAAGGGGGACAGGGATCTACGAGCAGTACTTC	CASSIRGTGIYEQYF
.	TRBV19	TRBD2	TRBJ2-5	TGTGCCAGTAGTATCTTAGCGGGGTCGGCAGAGACCCAGTACTTC	CASSILAGSAETQYF
.	TRBV9	TRBD2	TRBJ2-3	TGTGCCAGCAGCGTAGCCCCGGGAGGACGCGGAGATACGCAGTATTTT	CASSVAPGGRGDTQYF
once	TRBV5-1	TRBD1	TRBJ2-7	TGCGCCAGCAGCTTGGACAGGGGAAGCGCCTACGAGCAGTACTTC	CASSLDRGSAYEQYF
.	TRBV25-1	TRBD1	TRBJ2-7	TGTGCCAGCAGTGCCGGACAGGGCTCCCTCTACGAGCAGTACTTC	CASSAGQGSLYEQYF
.	TRBV7-9	.	TRBJ1-2	TGTGCCAGCAGCCCCCTGGCCGGGTCCAACTATGGCTACACCTTC	CASSPLAGSNYGYTF
.	TRBV19	TRBD2	TRBJ2-7	TGTGCCAGTAGCTTGGGACTAGATGGGGAGCAGTACTTC	CASSLGLDGEQYF
.	TRBV28	.	TRBJ2-1	TGTGCCAGCAGTTTACCGGCAGTCCAGGGCTCCTACAATGAGCAGTTCTTC	CASSLPAVQGSYNEQFF
once	TRBV28	.	TRBJ1-2	TGTGCCAGCAGTTTTGGAGGGTCATATGGCTACACCTTC	CASSFGGSYGYTF
.	TRBV30	.	TRBJ2-7	TGTGCCTGGAGTCGTACAGGGCTTGAGCAGTACTTC	CAWSRTGLEQYF
.	TRBV6-1	.	TRBJ2-2	TGTGCCAGCAGGGGCGGGGCCCCCGAGGAGCTGTTTTTT	CASRGGAPEELFF
once	TRBV27	.	TRBJ2-1	TGTGCCAGCAGTTTAAGTGCGGCGGGATTCCACAATGAGCAGTTCTTC	CASSLSAAGFHNEQFF
.	TRBV7-9	.	TRBJ2-7	TGTGCCAGCAGCTTAGGGGCCGACAGTAACTACGAGCAGTACTTC	CASSLGADSNYEQYF
.	TRBV10-3	TRBD1	TRBJ2-5	TGTGCCACTACAGGGGCGGACCAAGAGACCCAGTACTTC	CATTGADQETQYF
once	TRBV6-5	.	TRBJ2-1	TGTGCCAGCAGTTGGTTACCGGGACCGCAGTTCTTC	CASSWLPGPQFF
.	TRBV13	TRBD2	TRBJ2-1	TGTGCCAGCAGCACCGGGACTAGCGGGAGGGAAAATGAGCAGTTCTTC	CASSTGTSGRENEQFF
.	TRBV7-9	.	TRBJ1-3	TGTGCCAGCAGCCCTCCATCTACGTCGAGGGAGAACACCATATATTTT	CASSPPSTSRENTIYF
.	TRBV28	TRBD1	TRBJ1-1	TGTGCCAGCAGTGTCCAGGGACAGGGTCTTTACACTGAAGCTTTCTTT	CASSVQGQGLYTEAFF
few	TRBV30	TRBD1	TRBJ1-1	TGTGCCTGGACAGGGGGTAACACTGAAGCTTTCTTT	CAWTGGNTEAFF
.	TRBV27	.	TRBJ2-2	TGTGCCGCCAGAAGGCAGGACACCGGGGAGCTGTTTTTT	CAARRQDTGELFF
.	TRBV27	TRBD1	TRBJ2-7	TGTGCCAGCAGTCCGGGGCGGACAGGGGGCGAATACGAGCAGTACTTC	CASSPGRTGGEYEQYF
.	TRBV5-6	TRBD1	TRBJ2-7	TGTGCCAGCAGCTTGGCCCTGGACAGGGGTTACGAGCAGTACTTC	CASSLALDRGYEQYF
.	TRBV5-6	.	TRBJ2-7	TGTGCCAGCAGCGCCCGACCTTCTAGGAAATACGAGCAGTACTTC	CASSARPSRKYEQYF
.	TRBV11-2	TRBD2	TRBJ2-1	TGTGCCAGCAGCTTAGAGTCTCTAGCGGGCCCCCCTGAGCAGTTCTTC	CASSLESLAGPPEQFF
.	TRBV5-6	TRBD1	TRBJ1-4	TGTGCCAGCAGCTCTCCTCTCGACAGGGCTGGAAGTAATGAAAAACTGTTTTTT	CASSSPLDRAGSNEKLFF